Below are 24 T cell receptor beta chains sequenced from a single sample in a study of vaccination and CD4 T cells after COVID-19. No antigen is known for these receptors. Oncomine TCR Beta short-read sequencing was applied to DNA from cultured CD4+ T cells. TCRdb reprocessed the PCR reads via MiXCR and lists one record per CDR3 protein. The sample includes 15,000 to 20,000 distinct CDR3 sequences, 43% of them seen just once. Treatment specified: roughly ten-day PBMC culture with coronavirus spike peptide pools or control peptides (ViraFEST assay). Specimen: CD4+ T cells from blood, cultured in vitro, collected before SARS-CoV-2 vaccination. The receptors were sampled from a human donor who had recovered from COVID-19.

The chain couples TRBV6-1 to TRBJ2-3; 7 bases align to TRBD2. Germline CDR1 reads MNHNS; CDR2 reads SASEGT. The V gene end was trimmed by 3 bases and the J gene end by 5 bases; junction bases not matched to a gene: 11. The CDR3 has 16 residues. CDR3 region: CASSDASGGWRDTQYF. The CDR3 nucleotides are TGTGCCAGCAGTGATGCCTCCGGGGGGTGGAGAGATACGCAGTATTTT.

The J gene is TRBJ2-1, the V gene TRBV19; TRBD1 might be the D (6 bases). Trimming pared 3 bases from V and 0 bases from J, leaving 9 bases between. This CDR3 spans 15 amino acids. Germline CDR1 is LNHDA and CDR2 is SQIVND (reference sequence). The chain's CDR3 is CASSIDRSSYNEQFF. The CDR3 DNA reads TGTGCCAGTAGTATCGACAGGAGCTCCTACAATGAGCAGTTCTTC.

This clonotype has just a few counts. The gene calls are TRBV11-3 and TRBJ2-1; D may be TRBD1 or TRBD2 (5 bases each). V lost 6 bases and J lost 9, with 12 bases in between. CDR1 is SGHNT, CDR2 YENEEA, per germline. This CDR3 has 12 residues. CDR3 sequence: CASSRDRREQFF. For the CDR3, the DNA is TGTGCCAGCAGTAGGGACCGCCGTGAGCAGTTCTTC.

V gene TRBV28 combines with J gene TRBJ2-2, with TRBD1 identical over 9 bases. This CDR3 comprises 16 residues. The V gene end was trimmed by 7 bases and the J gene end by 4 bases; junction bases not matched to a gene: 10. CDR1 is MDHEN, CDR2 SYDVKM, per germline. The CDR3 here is CASMTPPGQGTGELFF. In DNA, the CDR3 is TGTGCCAGCATGACGCCCCCGGGACAGGGCACCGGGGAGCTGTTTTTT.

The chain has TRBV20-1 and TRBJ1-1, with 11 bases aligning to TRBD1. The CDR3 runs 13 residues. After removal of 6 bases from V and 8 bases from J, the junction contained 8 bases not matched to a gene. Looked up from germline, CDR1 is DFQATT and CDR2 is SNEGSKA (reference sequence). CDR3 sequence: CSAPGTGGIEAFF. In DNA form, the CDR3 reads TGCAGTGCCCCCGGGACAGGGGGGATAGAAGCTTTCTTT.

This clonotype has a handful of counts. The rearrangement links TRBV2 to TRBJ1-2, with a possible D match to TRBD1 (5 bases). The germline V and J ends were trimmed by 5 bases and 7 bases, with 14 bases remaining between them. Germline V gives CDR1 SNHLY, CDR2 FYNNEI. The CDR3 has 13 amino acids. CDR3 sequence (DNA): TGTGCCAGCAGTTACCAGGGATTCGGTGGCTACACCTTC. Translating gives CASSYQGFGGYTF.

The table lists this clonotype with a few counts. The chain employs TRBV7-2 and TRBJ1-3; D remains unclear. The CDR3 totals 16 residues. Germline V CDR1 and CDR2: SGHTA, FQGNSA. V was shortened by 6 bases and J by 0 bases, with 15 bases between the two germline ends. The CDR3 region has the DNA TGTGCCAGCAGTCCAGGACGCCTACCCTCTGGAAACACCATATATTTT. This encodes CASSPGRLPSGNTIYF.

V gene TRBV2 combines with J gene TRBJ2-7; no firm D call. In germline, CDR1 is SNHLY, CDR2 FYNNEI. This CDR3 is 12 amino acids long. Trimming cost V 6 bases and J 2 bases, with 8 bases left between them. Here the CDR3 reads CASSPQAYEQYF. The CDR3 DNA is TGTGCCAGCAGCCCCCAGGCCTACGAGCAGTACTTC.

The CDR3 loop reads CASSYRTRSYNSPLHF. The CDR3, as DNA: TGTGCCAGCAGTTACAGGACGCGCTCCTATAATTCACCCCTCCACTTT. The V call is TRBV6-5, the J call TRBJ1-6; D is ambiguous. Trimming removed 2 bases at V and 0 bases at J, with 8 bases between. Germline CDR1 reads MNHEY; CDR2 reads SVGAGI. The CDR3 sequence is 16 residues long.

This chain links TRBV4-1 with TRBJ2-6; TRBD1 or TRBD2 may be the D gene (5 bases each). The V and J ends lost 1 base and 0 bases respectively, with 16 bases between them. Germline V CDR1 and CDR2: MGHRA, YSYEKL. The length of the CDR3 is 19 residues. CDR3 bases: TGCGCCAGCAGCCAAGGATTGAGGGGTCCCTCCTCTGGGGCCAACGTCCTGACTTTC. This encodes CASSQGLRGPSSGANVLTF.

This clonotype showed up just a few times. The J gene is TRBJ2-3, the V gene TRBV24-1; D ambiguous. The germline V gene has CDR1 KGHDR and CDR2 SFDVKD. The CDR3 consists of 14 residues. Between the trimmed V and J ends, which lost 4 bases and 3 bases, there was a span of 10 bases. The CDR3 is CATSDYPGTDTQYF. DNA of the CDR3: TGTGCCACCAGTGACTATCCCGGGACAGATACGCAGTATTTT.

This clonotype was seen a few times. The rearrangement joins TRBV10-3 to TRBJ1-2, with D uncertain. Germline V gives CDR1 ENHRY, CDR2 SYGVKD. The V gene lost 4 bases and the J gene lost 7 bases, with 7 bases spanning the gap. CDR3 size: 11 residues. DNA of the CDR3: TGTGCCATCAGTGGCGCATCTGGCTACACCTTC. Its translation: CAISGASGYTF.

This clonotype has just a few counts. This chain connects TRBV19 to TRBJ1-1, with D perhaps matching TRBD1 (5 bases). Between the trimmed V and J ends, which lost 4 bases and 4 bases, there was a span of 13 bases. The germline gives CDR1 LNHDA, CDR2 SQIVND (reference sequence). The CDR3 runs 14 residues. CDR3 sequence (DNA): TGTGCCAGTAGTAATGGTGGGGGAATCACTGAAGCTTTCTTT. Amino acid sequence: CASSNGGGITEAFF.

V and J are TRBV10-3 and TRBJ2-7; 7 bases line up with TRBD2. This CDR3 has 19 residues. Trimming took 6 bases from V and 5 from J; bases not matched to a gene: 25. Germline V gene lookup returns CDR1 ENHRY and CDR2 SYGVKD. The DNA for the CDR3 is TGTGCCATCAGCCCTCAGACTGCCGGGACTACCACGTCCGGGGACGAGCAGTACTTC. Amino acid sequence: CAISPQTAGTTTSGDEQYF.

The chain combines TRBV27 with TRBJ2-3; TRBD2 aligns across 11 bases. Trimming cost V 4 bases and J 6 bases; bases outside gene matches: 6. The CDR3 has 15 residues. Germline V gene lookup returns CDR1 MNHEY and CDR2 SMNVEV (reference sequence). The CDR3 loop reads CASSSSGRLPDTQYF. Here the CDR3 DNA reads TGTGCCAGCAGTTCTAGCGGGAGGCTTCCCGATACGCAGTATTTT.

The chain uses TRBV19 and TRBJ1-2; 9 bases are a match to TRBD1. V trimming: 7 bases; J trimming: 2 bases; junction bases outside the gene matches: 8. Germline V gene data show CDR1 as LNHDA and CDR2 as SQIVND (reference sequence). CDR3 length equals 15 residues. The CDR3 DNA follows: TGTGCCAGTATGGTCCGGGACAGGGTAAACTATGGCTACACCTTC. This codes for CASMVRDRVNYGYTF.

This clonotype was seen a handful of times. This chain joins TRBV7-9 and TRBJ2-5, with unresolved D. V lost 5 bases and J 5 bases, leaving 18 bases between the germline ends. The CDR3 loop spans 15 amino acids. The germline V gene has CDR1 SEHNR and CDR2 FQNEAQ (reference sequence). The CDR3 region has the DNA TGTGCCAGCAGCCCGGCTGCCGGCCCTGGGGAGACCCAGTACTTC. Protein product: CASSPAAGPGETQYF.

The DNA of the CDR3 is TGTGCCAGCAGACCTTATATGGGTAACTATGGCTACACCTTC. Amino acid sequence: CASRPYMGNYGYTF. The V call is TRBV6-1, the J call TRBJ1-2, with D unclear. This CDR3 comprises 14 residues. The V end was cut by 6 bases, the J end by 1 base, with 12 bases between. Germline V gives CDR1 MNHNS, CDR2 SASEGT.

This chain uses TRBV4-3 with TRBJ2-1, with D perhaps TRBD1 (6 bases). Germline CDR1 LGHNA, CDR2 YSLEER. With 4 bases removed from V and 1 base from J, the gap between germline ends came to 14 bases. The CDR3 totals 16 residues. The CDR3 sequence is CASSPRDTRSYNEQFF. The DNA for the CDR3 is TGCGCCAGCAGCCCACGGGACACCAGGTCCTACAATGAGCAGTTCTTC.

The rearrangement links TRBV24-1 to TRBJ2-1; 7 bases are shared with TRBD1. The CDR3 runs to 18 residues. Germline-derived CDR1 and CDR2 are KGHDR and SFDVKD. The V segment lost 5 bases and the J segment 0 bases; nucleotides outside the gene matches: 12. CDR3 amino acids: CATSGSSLTGVSYNEQFF. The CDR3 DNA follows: TGTGCCACCAGTGGCTCATCCTTAACAGGGGTCTCCTACAATGAGCAGTTCTTC.

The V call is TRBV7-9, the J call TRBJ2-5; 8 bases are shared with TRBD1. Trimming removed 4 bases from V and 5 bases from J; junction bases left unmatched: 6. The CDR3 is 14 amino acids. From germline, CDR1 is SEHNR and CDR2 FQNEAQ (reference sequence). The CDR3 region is CASSSQGAGETQYF. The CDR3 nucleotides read TGTGCCAGCAGCTCCCAGGGGGCCGGCGAGACCCAGTACTTC. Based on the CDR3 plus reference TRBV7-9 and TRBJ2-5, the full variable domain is DTGVSQNPRHKITKRGQNVTFRCDPISEHNRLYWYRQTLGQGPEFLTYFQNEAQLEKSRLLSDRFSAERPKGSFSTLEIQRTEQGDSAMYLCASSSQGAGETQYFGPGTRLLVL.

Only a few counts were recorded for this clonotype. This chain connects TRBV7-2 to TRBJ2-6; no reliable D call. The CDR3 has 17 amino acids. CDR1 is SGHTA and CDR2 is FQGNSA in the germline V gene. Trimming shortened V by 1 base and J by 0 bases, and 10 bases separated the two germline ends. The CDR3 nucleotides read TGTGCCAGCAGCTTAGGTCCGGTTAACTCTGGGGCCAACGTCCTGACTTTC. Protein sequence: CASSLGPVNSGANVLTF.

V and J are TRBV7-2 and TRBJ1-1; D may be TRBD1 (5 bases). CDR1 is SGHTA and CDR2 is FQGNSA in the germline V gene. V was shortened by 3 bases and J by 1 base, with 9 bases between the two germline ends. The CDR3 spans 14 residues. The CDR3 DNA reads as TGTGCCAGCAGCTTTGGGGGTGGGAACACTGAAGCTTTCTTT. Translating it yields CASSFGGGNTEAFF.

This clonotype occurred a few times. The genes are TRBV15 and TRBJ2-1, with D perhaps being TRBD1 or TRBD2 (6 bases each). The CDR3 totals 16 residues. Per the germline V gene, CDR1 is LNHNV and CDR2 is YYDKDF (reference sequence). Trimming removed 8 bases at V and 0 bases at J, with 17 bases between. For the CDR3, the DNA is TGTGCCACCGAGGAGGGGGGAGGAAGCTCCTACAATGAGCAGTTCTTC. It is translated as CATEEGGGSSYNEQFF.